The clone carrying this T cell receptor (beta chain) was detected ten times or more. Its antigen is as yet unknown. The V end lost 3 bases, the J end lost 3 bases, and 12 bases lay between the germline ends. This CDR3 is 14 amino acids long. Authors of the study amplified TCR beta CDR3 regions from RNA transcripts. HTBI primers drove first-round RT-PCR of the TCR CDR3. Each CDR3 protein gets one entry after TCRdb re-called the multiplex PCR reads with MiXCR. The data contain approximately 570,000 distinct CDR3 sequences, about 20% of them singletons. This entry is derived from a study of T cells in Graves' hyperthyroidism and ophthalmopathy. Study outcomes and limitations: Blood also carried most thyroid clonotypes expanded above 0.001.

Together with thyroid ultrasound, orbital computed tomography, serum thyroxine and TRAb, clinical symptoms were used for diagnoses. The sequence was collected from a man aged 40-49 years with Graves' ophthalmopathy. The chain carries TRBV12-3 or TRBV12-4 and TRBJ2-7; D is possibly TRBD2 (5 bases). Specimen: blood. CDR3 in DNA: TGTGCCAGCAGTTTCGCGGGTTTCGGCTACGAGCAGTACTTC. Amino acid sequence: CASSFAGFGYEQYF.